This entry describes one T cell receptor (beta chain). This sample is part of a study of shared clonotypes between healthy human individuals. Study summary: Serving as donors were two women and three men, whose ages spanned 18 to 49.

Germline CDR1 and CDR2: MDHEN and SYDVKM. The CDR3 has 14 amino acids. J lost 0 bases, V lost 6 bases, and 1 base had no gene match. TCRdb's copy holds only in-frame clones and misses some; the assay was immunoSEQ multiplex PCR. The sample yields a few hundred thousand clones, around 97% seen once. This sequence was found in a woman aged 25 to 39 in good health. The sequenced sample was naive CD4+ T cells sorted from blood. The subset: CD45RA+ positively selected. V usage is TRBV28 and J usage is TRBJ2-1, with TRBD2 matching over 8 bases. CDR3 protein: CASRGLVSYNEQFF. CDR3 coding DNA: TGTGCCAGCAGGGGACTAGTCTCCTACAATGAGCAGTTCTTC.